The 3 T cell receptor beta chains below all came from one sample that was sequenced in a study of Ad26.COV2.S vaccination and SARS-CoV-2 variants. Profiling relied on immunoSEQ multiplex PCR, and the TCRdb table lists in-frame clones only, not all of them. The repertoire includes 300,000 to 400,000 clones, 90% to 95% of them detected once, and about 3.9% sits in the top ten. The sample in question was peripheral blood, obtained after recovery from COVID-19. These TCRs come from a human donor who had recovered from COVID-19.

The V gene is TRBV5-1, the J gene TRBJ2-5, with D possibly TRBD1 on 6 matching bases. The ends were cut back, 0 bases at V and 12 bases at J, with 12 bases in the middle. The CDR3 has 12 amino acids. CDR1 is SGHRS, CDR2 YFSETQ, per germline. The CDR3 DNA is TGCGCCAGCAGCTTGGGTCAACAGGGAAAGTACTTC. This codes for CASSLGQQGKYF.

This sequence joins TRBV6-6 and TRBJ2-5; tentative D call: TRBD1 (5 bases). The CDR3 is made up of 16 amino acids. V lost 8 bases and J lost 5, with 24 bases in between. Germline CDR1 MNHNY, CDR2 SVGAGI (reference sequence). The DNA of the CDR3 is TGTGCCAGCCGATCACCCAGCCGGACAAATCCGGAGACCCAGTACTTC. Its translation: CASRSPSRTNPETQYF.

V usage is TRBV10-3 and J usage is TRBJ1-1; possibly TRBD1 for D (5 bases). CDR3 length: 13 residues. V gave up 5 bases and J gave up 3 bases, with 10 bases separating them. Germline-derived CDR1 and CDR2 are ENHRY and SYGVKD. The CDR3 nucleotides read TGTGCCATCAGTCGGGGGTATGACACTGAAGCTTTCTTT. Translation: CAISRGYDTEAFF.